The text below deals with one TCR beta chain. No base quality information exists; no much larger clone differs at one position. This sample is drawn from a study of T cells after yellow fever vaccination (dated by TCRdb to between 2019 and 2020). Looking at the study overall: Memory subsets (EM, EMRA, CM and Tscm) were sorted on a BD FACS Aria III using CD3, CD45RA, CCR7 and CD95 staining. Libraries from fractions with low cell numbers were prepared with the SMART-Seq v4 Ultra Low Input RNA kit. To follow T-cell clones before and after both primary and booster YFV17D yellow fever vaccination, bulk TCR alpha and beta repertoires underwent longitudinal sequencing. Two healthy male donors, one aged 18 to 30 and one aged 30 to 40 years, were included in the cohort. Blood was drawn at multiple timepoints before and after primary and secondary immunization, with bulk PBMC replicates and cell subsets isolated. Memory subsets were sorted on days 0, 15 and 45 and at 18 months following primary vaccination, and on days 0, 15 and 45 following the 30-year booster. Overall study outcomes, separate from this receptor: Because the study included only a couple of donors, the extent to which the findings can be generalized is limited. Most clones expanded after primary vaccination (approximately 96% of CD4 and over 80% of CD8) were re-detected after the booster, suggesting that broad memory maintenance occurred. A small fraction of clonotypes showed up in both the CD4 and CD8 compartments, probably as a result of convergent recombination. Because abundant contaminating clonotypes from the bulk population could be contained in FACS-sorted repertoires, computational filtering was required. The secondary T-cell response was found to be weaker but faster than the primary response, with a peak reached on day 5 rather than on day 15. On day 0, almost all vaccine-responding clonotypes were below detection in the sorted memory subsets.

The data were produced on an Illumina NovaSeq 6000. Synthesis of TCR cDNA relied on 5'RACE template switching, a step that introduced a universal primer site along with unique molecular identifiers. Priming of cDNA synthesis was performed from both the TCR alpha and TCR beta constant segments. Library amplification used two PCR steps, and the second PCR step added sample barcodes and sequencing adapters. Libraries were sequenced on Illumina HiSeq 2500 (2x100 bp) or NovaSeq (2x150 bp). The paper's processing steps were these. MIGEC was used to demultiplex reads and collapse the reads into UMI consensus sequences, and MiXCR was used for V(D)J alignment. Vaccine-responding clonotypes were identified with edgeR using replicate PBMC samples, with FDR below 0.01 and a log2 fold change above 5 up to day 15 being required. CD4 or CD8 identity was assigned to each bulk clonotype according to whether the clonotype was present at higher abundance in the sequenced CD4 repertoire or the sequenced CD8 repertoire. To estimate how each clone was distributed across memory phenotypes, clonotype frequencies in memory subsets were weighted by FACS-sorted cell numbers. TCRdb reprocessed the public reads (quality trimming at Q25 with fastp, clone calling with MiXCR) and kept in-frame beta chains. Entries that share a CDR3 protein sequence are merged under the most common genes and DNA. TCRdb's processing, not the authors', yielded these V and J calls. For this sample the table gives about 50,000 distinct CDR3 sequences, of which about 5.6% were detected only once. The ten biggest clones cover around a third of the sample.

Interpreted using the paper, the treatment or condition label stands for: live attenuated yellow fever vaccine strain. A standard Ficoll-Paque protocol was used to isolate PBMCs from peripheral blood. RNA from sorted memory subsets was extracted with the RNeasy Micro Kit. Trimming removed 5 bases from V and 8 bases from J; the gene matches leave 11 bases unexplained. Spanning cysteine to phenylalanine, the CDR3 consists of 16 amino acids. The DNA shown is the 48-base CDR3, in frame from base 1. CDR1 and CDR2 are drawn from the germline V gene: LGHNA, YNFKEQ. The sequences come from PBMCs, either bulk or a sorted T-cell subset (CD4+, CD8+, memory, or dextramer-sorted; not recorded which), collected on the day of the yellow fever booster vaccination. The chain was built from TRBV4-2 and TRBJ1-6; TRBD1 lines up with 8 middle nucleotides. The TCR originated in a man in his late teens or twenties who received the YFV17D yellow fever vaccine. The CDR3 corresponds to CASSSDVAGGYSPLHF. The bases are TGTGCCAGCAGCTCTGATGTGGCAGGGGGCTATTCACCCCTCCACTTT.